This T cell receptor (beta chain) was sequenced during a study of blood T cell repertoires in COVID-19. Across the study: There were acute and convalescent COVID-19 samples, and they came from the United States, Italy and Spain. T cells, B-cell-depleted T cells, or PBMCs provided the cDNA or gDNA that served as material.

Per the authors' pipeline: Estimated nucleated cell counts came from reference gene primer amplification. Assay: immunoSEQ multiplex PCR; the TCRdb copy retains only in-frame clones and omits some. V, J and clone size were drawn from that table, and D and trimming were deduced from the DNA. The data show about 160,000 clones, roughly 91% seen once. CDR1 is ENHRY, CDR2 SYGVKD, per germline. Trimming removed 6 bases from V and 3 bases from J; junction bases left unmatched: 18. This CDR3 is built from 21 residues. Sequencing input: peripheral blood. The chain couples TRBV10-3 to TRBJ2-3, with TRBD2 matching 16 bases. This receptor was obtained from a man in his late teens or twenties with acute or convalescent COVID-19. CDR3 sequence (DNA): TGTGCCATCAGGCTCTCGGGCCAGCCGGGACTAGCGGGAGGGAGGACAGATACGCAGTATTTT. It codes for CAIRLSGQPGLAGGRTDTQYF.